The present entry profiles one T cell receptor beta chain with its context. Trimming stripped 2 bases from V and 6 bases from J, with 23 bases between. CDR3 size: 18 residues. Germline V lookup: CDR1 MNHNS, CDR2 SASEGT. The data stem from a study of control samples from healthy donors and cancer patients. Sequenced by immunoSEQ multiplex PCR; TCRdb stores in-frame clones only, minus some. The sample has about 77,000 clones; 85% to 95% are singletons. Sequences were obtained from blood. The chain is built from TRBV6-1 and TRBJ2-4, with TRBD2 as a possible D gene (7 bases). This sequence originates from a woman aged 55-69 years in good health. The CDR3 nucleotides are TGTGCCAGCAGTGAACTTTCGGGGGGCACCAGGGCGGGAAACATTCAGTACTTC. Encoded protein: CASSELSGGTRAGNIQYF.